The 24 T cell receptor beta chains in this list originate from one sample, sequenced in a study of T cell repertoires in cytomegalovirus infection. TCRdb processed the reads anew with MiXCR; each CDR3 protein has one entry. The sample lists some 440,000 distinct CDR3 sequences, approximately 31% seen once, with about 13% in the top ten. The material sequenced was PBMCs. The receptors stem from a human donor in good health (CMV status not recorded). Some clones in this sample may be carry-over from other donors' samples.

The rearrangement links TRBV11-2 to TRBJ2-3; 12 bases align to TRBD1. The germline V gene has CDR1 SGHAT and CDR2 FQNNGV. This CDR3 has 17 amino acids. V shed 3 bases and J 6 bases; nucleotides not matched to a gene: 10. CDR3 nucleotides: TGTGCCAGCAGCTTGGTTGGGACAGGGGGCTTCGGGGATACGCAGTATTTT. It specifies CASSLVGTGGFGDTQYF.

The sample holds one count of this clonotype. This may be a read error, as it is one base from a much larger clone. The CDR3 end shows no conserved phenylalanine or tryptophan, and so a read error is likely. The rearrangement joins TRBV12-3 or TRBV12-4 to TRBJ1-2; D is unresolved. This CDR3 contains 14 residues. V lost 6 bases and J lost 3, with 14 bases in between. The CDR3 coding sequence is TGTGCCAGCAGCCCCGGGGAGTCTTACTATGGCTACACCTTA. Translation: CASSPGESYYGYTL.

This clonotype came up a few times. The J gene is TRBJ1-2, the V gene TRBV5-4; D is undetermined. V was clipped by 4 bases and J by 8 bases, with 12 bases between them. Germline CDR1 SGHNT, CDR2 YYREEE (reference sequence). The CDR3 has 12 amino acids. The CDR3 sequence is CASSLTTSGYTF. The CDR3 coding sequence is TGTGCCAGCAGCCTGACGACTTCCGGCTACACCTTC.

The chain links TRBV29-1 to TRBJ2-6; 7 bases fit TRBD2. Germline V gene data show CDR1 as SQVTM and CDR2 as ANQGSEA. The CDR3 is made up of 15 amino acids. J lost 4 bases, V lost 3 bases, and 6 bases had no gene match. The CDR3 region has the DNA TGCAGCGTTGACGGGGGGACCCAAGGGGCCAACGTCCTGACTTTC. Translated, it gives CSVDGGTQGANVLTF.

This clonotype has more than one count but fewer than ten. This chain connects TRBV24-1 to TRBJ2-3; 8 bases line up with TRBD1. Germline loops: CDR1 KGHDR, CDR2 SFDVKD. The CDR3 contains 11 residues. Trimming removed 9 bases from V and 11 bases from J; junction bases left unmatched: 6. CDR3 sequence: CATGDGTGQYF. In DNA form, the CDR3 reads TGTGCCACCGGGGACGGGACAGGGCAGTATTTT.

The genes are TRBV20-1 and TRBJ1-2, with unresolved D. CDR1 is DFQATT and CDR2 is SNEGSKA in the germline V gene (reference sequence). This CDR3 has 12 amino acids. V shed 3 bases and J shed 3 bases, with 8 bases lying between them. DNA of the CDR3: TGCAGTGCTAGTCCTGAGGACTATGGCTACACCTTC. The encoded protein is CSASPEDYGYTF.

This clonotype was seen once. The rearrangement links TRBV2 to TRBJ2-3, with 9 nucleotides matching TRBD1. The CDR3 has 18 amino acids. Germline CDR1 and CDR2: SNHLY and FYNNEI. Trimming at V came to 6 bases and at J to 2 bases, leaving 15 bases not matched to a gene. Here the CDR3 reads CASRTGGVELTDTDTQYF. Written as DNA, the CDR3 is TGTGCCAGCAGAACAGGGGGCGTTGAGCTGACGGACACAGATACGCAGTATTTT.

This clonotype was counted only a few times. The genes are TRBV7-2 and TRBJ2-4, with D tentatively TRBD1 (5 bases). V gave up 5 bases and J gave up 6 bases, with 14 bases separating them. Germline V gene data show CDR1 as SGHTA and CDR2 as FQGNSA. The CDR3 spans 14 residues. CDR3 sequence (DNA): TGTGCCAGCAGCCCCCTAGGGGCGGCAAACATTCAGTACTTC. As protein: CASSPLGAANIQYF.

The chain links TRBV29-1 to TRBJ2-3; tentative D call: TRBD1 (5 bases). The V gene lost 8 bases and the J gene lost 3 bases, with 21 bases spanning the gap. The germline V gene encodes CDR1 SQVTM and CDR2 ANQGSEA. The CDR3 spans 15 residues. The CDR3 protein is CSLWTPPFTTDTQYF. As DNA, the CDR3 is TGCAGCTTGTGGACACCACCTTTTACTACAGATACGCAGTATTTT.

In this sample, this clonotype turned up a few times. The V and J genes are TRBV7-9 and TRBJ2-7; 9 bases map to TRBD1. The V segment lost 6 bases and the J segment 4 bases; nucleotides outside the gene matches: 7. Germline CDR1 and CDR2: SEHNR and FQNEAQ (reference sequence). The CDR3 length is 14 residues. The CDR3 bases are TGTGCCAGCAGGCGGACAGGGGAGAGGTACGAGCAGTACTTC. Residues: CASRRTGERYEQYF.

This clonotype was counted a few times. The rearrangement links TRBV7-3 to TRBJ1-6, with TRBD1 as a possible D gene (6 bases). From germline, CDR1 is SGHTA and CDR2 FQGTGA. The germline V and J ends were trimmed by 0 bases and 5 bases, with 11 bases remaining between them. CDR3 size: 16 residues. The DNA of the CDR3 is TGTGCCAGCAGCTTAACGGGACACACAAATAATTCACCCCTCCACTTT. Encoded protein: CASSLTGHTNNSPLHF.

The gene calls are TRBV4-2 and TRBJ2-1; weak D call: TRBD1 (6 bases). Germline loops: CDR1 LGHNA, CDR2 YNFKEQ. The V end was cut by 3 bases, the J end by 3 bases, with 12 bases between. The CDR3 sequence is 15 residues long. CDR3 nucleotide sequence: TGTGCCAGCAGCCAGTTTGGACAGCTCTACAATGAGCAGTTCTTC. Its translation: CASSQFGQLYNEQFF.

This clonotype showed up just a few times. The rearrangement joins TRBV29-1 to TRBJ2-3, with 12 bases that match TRBD2. The CDR3 runs to 15 residues. Germline CDR1 reads SQVTM; CDR2 reads ANQGSEA. With V trimmed by 8 bases and J by 6 bases, 12 bases remained unmatched. CDR3 region: CSQKTSGGPSDTQYF. The CDR3 DNA sequence: TGCAGCCAAAAGACTAGCGGGGGACCCTCGGATACGCAGTATTTT.

Of note for this clonotype: An end of the junction does not agree with germline; a read error may underlie this. The chain uses TRBV27 and TRBJ1-6; D is uncertain. Germline loops: CDR1 MNHEY, CDR2 SMNVEV (reference sequence). The CDR3 runs to 17 residues. The DNA of the CDR3 is TGTGCCAGCAGTCCGCCCCCAAGACACTCCTATAATTCACCCCTCCCCTTT. Its protein is CASSPPPRHSYNSPLPF.

In its sample, this clonotype was seen many times. The chain recombines TRBV7-8 with TRBJ2-5; D call uncertain. Germline CDR1 reads SGHVS; CDR2 reads FQNEAQ. The V and J ends lost 5 bases and 2 bases respectively, with 12 bases between them. The CDR3 sequence is 14 residues long. CDR3 sequence: CASSPDTGQETQYF. The CDR3 region has the DNA TGTGCCAGCAGCCCCGACACCGGTCAAGAGACCCAGTACTTC.

This clonotype has ten or more counts. The rearrangement uses TRBV7-8 and TRBJ2-1; 10 bases map to TRBD2. Germline V gene lookup returns CDR1 SGHVS and CDR2 FQNEAQ. The CDR3 consists of 16 residues. Trimming at V came to 5 bases and at J to 12 bases, leaving 16 bases not matched to a gene. The CDR3 DNA reads as TGTGCCAGCAGCGCCCCGGTGGCGGCTAGCGGGGGATGGCAGTTCTTC. Protein sequence: CASSAPVAASGGWQFF.

The table lists this clonotype with a few counts. The chain uses TRBV4-2 and TRBJ1-2; tentative D call: TRBD1 (5 bases). Trimming stripped 0 bases from V and 3 bases from J, with 11 bases between. CDR1 and CDR2 from the germline V gene are LGHNA and YNFKEQ. The CDR3 is 15 residues long. The CDR3 nucleotides read TGTGCCAGCAGCCAAGAGGCCAGAGGGGACTATGGCTACACCTTC. This translates into CASSQEARGDYGYTF.

This clonotype was observed a handful of times. V gene TRBV12-3 or TRBV12-4 combines with J gene TRBJ2-5; no definite D call. V lost 6 bases to trimming and J lost 5 bases, with 10 bases between them. The CDR3 runs to 12 residues. CDR3 DNA sequence: TGTGCCAGCAGGAAGGGTAGTGAGACCCAGTACTTC. Translating it yields CASRKGSETQYF.

With respect to this clonotype: An end of the junction does not agree with germline; a read error may underlie this. The CDR3 region has the DNA TGTGCCAGCAGCCAACAAGGATCCCACTACGAGCAGTACTTC. As protein: CASSQQGSHYEQYF. V is TRBV4-1 and J is TRBJ2-7, with D uncertain. The CDR3 has 14 residues. Germline V lookup: CDR1 MGHRA, CDR2 YSYEKL.

This clonotype has a handful of counts. This rearrangement joins TRBV6-6 to TRBJ1-5; D is unclear. Trimming cost V 0 bases and J 0 bases, with 15 bases left between them. Germline lookup yields CDR1 MNHNY and CDR2 SVGAGI (reference sequence). This CDR3 region has 18 residues. CDR3 in DNA: TGTGCCAGCAGTTACTCGCCGCGGACGAGCGATAGCAATCAGCCCCAGCATTTT. This codes for CASSYSPRTSDSNQPQHF.

This sequence joins TRBV12-3 or TRBV12-4 and TRBJ1-2; 8 nucleotides match TRBD1. The CDR3 covers 12 residues. Unmatched junction bases numbered 5, after V lost 6 bases and J lost 8 bases. The CDR3 spells CASRETGGGYTF. The DNA for the CDR3 is TGTGCCAGCAGGGAAACAGGGGGGGGCTACACCTTC.

The chain couples TRBV24-1 to TRBJ1-1, with 8 bases matching TRBD1. Trimming cost V 6 bases and J 1 base; bases outside gene matches: 3. Germline assignment: CDR1 KGHDR and CDR2 SFDVKD. The CDR3 has 14 amino acids. The chain's CDR3 is CATSQTGGNTEAFF. DNA for the CDR3: TGTGCCACCAGTCAAACAGGGGGGAACACTGAAGCTTTCTTT.

V usage is TRBV20-1 and J usage is TRBJ2-1; no reliable D call. In germline, CDR1 is DFQATT, CDR2 SNEGSKA (reference sequence). V dropped 1 base and J dropped 6 bases, with 25 bases sitting between them. This CDR3 has 18 amino acids. DNA for the CDR3: TGCAGTGCTAGAGGCGCTTTTACGCCAGGAAGAACTATCAATGAGCAGTTCTTC. Residues: CSARGAFTPGRTINEQFF.

This chain links TRBV23-1 with TRBJ1-4; D not certain. TRBV23-1 is an ORF; its function is uncertain. V gave up 6 bases and J gave up 0 bases, with 20 bases separating them. This CDR3 spans 18 amino acids. The CDR3 coding sequence is TGCGCCAGCAGCCTCTTGGTATTGCAGGACGCAACTAATGAAAAACTGTTTTTT. Residues: CASSLLVLQDATNEKLFF.